This TCR beta chain appears in the sequencing data of a study of CD8+CD57+ T cells in acquired aplastic anemia (dated 2018 in TCRdb). General notes on the study: Extracted DNA from sorted CD4+ and CD8+ cells averaged approximately 3 ug, ranging from roughly 0.19 to 27.4 ug. Mean read counts for healthy donor samples were around 10 million for CD4+ cells and about 12 million for CD8+ cells. What the work shows at the level of the full study, not this receptor alone: Patients and healthy controls showed no significant difference in CD8+ Simpson's diversity (P=0.060). Twenty-nine CD8+ CDR3 sequences were found in both patients and controls but appeared to be highly expressed in patients and within the immunodominant clones of the patients.

Profiling of TCR beta VDJ combinations and CDR3 sequences used genomic DNA as the template. TCR repertoire sequencing was run on an Illumina HiSeq 2000. As for the authors' bioinformatics: Repertoire assessment relied on Simpson's diversity index, CDR3 size and DJ length profiles, and TRBV/TRBJ rearrangement plots. The immunodominant clone was defined as the most abundant DNA sequence in deep sequencing data. CDR3 amino acid sequences were screened for sharing across subjects and compared with published repertoires and the VDJdb database. TCRdb reran the public reads through fastp at Q25 and MiXCR, keeping productive beta chains. Each entry is one CDR3 protein sequence, shown with its most common DNA and genes. The V and J calls were determined by TCRdb, not by the authors. This sample is represented by hundreds of thousands of distinct CDR3 sequences; about two thirds of them were singletons. 4% of the sample goes to the ten largest clones.

The CDR1 and CDR2 encoded by the germline V gene are SGHDT and YYEEEE. The CDR3 runs 15 residues from the cysteine to the phenylalanine. Solely the CDR3 DNA is kept, with 45 bases framed from the first base. Relative to germline, V is missing 1 base and J is missing 7 bases, with 6 bases of the junction outside any gene match. TCR repertoires of sorted CD4+ and CD8+ blood T cells from severe aplastic anemia patients and healthy subjects were deep-sequenced in the study. Ficoll-Paque density gradient centrifugation was used to isolate peripheral blood mononuclear cells. Before DNA was extracted, CD4+ and CD8+ T cells were sorted using either FACS or magnetic beads. Remarks on this clonotype: Its antigen is unknown. The sample holds no much larger clone one base away, and base qualities are not on file.

Rearrangement joined TRBV5-6 to TRBJ1-5; a stretch of 9 junction bases matches TRBD1. Source material: sorted CD4+, CD8+, or CD8+CD57+ T cells (not recorded which) from PBMCs. The TCR originated in a human donor in good health, serving as a control. The nucleotide sequence reads TGTGCCAGCAGCTTGACAGGGGGCCCTGGCCAGCCCCAGCATTTT. Translated, this is CASSLTGGPGQPQHF.